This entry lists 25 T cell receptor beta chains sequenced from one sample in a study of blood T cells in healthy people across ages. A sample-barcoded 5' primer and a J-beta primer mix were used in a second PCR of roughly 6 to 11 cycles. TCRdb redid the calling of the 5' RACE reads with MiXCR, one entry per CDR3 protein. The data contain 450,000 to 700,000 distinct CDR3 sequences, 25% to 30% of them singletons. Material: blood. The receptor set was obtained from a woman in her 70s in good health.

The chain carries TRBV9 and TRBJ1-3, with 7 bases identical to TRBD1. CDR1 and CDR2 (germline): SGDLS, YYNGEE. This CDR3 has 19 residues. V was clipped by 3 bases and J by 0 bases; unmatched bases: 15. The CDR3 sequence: CASSARDSLGFASGNTIYF. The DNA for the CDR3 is TGTGCCAGCAGCGCCCGGGACAGCCTGGGGTTCGCCTCTGGAAACACCATATATTTT.

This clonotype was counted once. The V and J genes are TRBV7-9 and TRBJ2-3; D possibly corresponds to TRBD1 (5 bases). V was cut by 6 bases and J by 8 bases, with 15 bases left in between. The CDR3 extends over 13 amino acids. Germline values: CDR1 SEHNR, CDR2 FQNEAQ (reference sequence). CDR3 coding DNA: TGTGCCAGCAGTCGGAAAGGGGTCGGTACGCAGTATTTT. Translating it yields CASSRKGVGTQYF.

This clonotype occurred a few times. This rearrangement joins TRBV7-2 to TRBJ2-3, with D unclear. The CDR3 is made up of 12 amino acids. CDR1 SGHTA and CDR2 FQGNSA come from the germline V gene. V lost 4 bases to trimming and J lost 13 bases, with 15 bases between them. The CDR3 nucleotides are TGTGCCAGCAGCTCCACCGGGCCCTCTAAGTATTTT. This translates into CASSSTGPSKYF.

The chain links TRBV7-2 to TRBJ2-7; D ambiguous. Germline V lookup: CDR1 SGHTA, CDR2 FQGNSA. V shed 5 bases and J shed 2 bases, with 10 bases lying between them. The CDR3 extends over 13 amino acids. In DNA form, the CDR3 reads TGTGCCAGCAGCCTCTGGGCGACCTACGAGCAGTACTTC. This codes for CASSLWATYEQYF.

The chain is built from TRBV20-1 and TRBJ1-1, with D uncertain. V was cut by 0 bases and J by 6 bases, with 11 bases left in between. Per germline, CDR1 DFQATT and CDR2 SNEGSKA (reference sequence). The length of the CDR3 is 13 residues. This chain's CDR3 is CSAREMGTAEAFF. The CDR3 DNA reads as TGCAGTGCTAGAGAAATGGGTACCGCTGAAGCTTTCTTT.

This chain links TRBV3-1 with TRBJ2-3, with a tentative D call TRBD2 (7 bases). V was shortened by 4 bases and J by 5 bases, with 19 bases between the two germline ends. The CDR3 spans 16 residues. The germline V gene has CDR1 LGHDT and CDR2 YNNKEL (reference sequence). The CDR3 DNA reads TGTGCCAGCAGCCCACGGGACGGGGGGCAAGGAGATACGCAGTATTTT. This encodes CASSPRDGGQGDTQYF.

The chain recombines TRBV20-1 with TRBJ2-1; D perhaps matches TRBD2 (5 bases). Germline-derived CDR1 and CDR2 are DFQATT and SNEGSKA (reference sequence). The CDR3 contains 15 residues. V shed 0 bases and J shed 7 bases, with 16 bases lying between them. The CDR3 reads CSARDPRGTGNEQFF. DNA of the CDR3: TGCAGTGCTAGAGATCCCCGGGGTACGGGGAATGAGCAGTTCTTC.

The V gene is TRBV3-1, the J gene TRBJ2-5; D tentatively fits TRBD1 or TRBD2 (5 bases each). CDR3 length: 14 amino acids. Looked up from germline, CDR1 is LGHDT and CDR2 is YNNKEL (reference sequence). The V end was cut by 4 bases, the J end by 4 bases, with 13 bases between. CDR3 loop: CASSPGHFGETQYF. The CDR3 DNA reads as TGTGCCAGCAGCCCGGGGCATTTCGGAGAGACCCAGTACTTC.

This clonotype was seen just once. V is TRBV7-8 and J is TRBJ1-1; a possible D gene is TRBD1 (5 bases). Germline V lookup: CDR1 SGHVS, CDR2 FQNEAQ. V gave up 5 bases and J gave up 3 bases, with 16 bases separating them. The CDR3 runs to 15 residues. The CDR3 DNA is TGTGCCAGCAGCGCAAAGGCCCCGGGGGACACTGAAGCTTTCTTT. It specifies CASSAKAPGDTEAFF.

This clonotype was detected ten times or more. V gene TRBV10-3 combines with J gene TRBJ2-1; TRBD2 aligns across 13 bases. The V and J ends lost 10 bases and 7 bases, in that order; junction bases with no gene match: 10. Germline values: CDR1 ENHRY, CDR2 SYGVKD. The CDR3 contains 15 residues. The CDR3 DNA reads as TGTGCCACCGAACTAGCGGGGGGGCGAGAAAATGAGCAGTTCTTC. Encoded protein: CATELAGGRENEQFF.

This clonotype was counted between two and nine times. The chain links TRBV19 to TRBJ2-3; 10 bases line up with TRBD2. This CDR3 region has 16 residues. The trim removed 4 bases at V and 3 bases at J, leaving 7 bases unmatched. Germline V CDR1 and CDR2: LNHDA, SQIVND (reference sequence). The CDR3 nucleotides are TGTGCCAGTAGTAAGTGGAGCGGGGGGGCGACAGATACGCAGTATTTT. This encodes CASSKWSGGATDTQYF.

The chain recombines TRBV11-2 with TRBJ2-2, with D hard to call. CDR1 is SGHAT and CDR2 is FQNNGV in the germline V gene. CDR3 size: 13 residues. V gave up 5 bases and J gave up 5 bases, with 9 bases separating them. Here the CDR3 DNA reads TGTGCCAGCAGCCGGACCGAAACCGGGGAGCTGTTTTTT. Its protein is CASSRTETGELFF.

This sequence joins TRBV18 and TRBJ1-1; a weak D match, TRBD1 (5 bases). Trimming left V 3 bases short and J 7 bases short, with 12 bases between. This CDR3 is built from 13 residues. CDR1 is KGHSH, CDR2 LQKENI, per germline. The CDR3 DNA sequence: TGTGCCAGCTCACCCGGATTGACAGTTGAAGCTTTCTTT. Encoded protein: CASSPGLTVEAFF.

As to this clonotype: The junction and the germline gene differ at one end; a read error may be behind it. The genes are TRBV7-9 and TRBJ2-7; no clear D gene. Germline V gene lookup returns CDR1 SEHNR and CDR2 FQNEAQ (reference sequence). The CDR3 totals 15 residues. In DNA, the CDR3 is TGTGCCAGCAGGTCCCTGGGTGGGGTGAGAACCGAGCAGTGCTTC. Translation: CASRSLGGVRTEQCF. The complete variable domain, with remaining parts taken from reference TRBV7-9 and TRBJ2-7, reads DTGVSQNPRHKITKRGQNVTFRCDPISEHNRLYWYRQTLGQGPEFLTYFQNEAQLEKSRLLSDRFSAERPKGSFSTLEIQRTEQGDSAMYLCASRSLGGVRTEQCFGPGTRLTVT.

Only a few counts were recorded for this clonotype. The CDR3 DNA reads as TGTGCCATCAGCCAACAGGATTCGAACACTGAAGCTTTCTTT. Protein: CAISQQDSNTEAFF. The chain uses TRBV10-3 and TRBJ1-1; possible D gene TRBD1, 5 bases. Trimming took off 6 bases at V and 1 base at J, with 12 bases between the two ends. CDR1 is ENHRY and CDR2 is SYGVKD in the germline V gene. The CDR3 extends over 14 amino acids.

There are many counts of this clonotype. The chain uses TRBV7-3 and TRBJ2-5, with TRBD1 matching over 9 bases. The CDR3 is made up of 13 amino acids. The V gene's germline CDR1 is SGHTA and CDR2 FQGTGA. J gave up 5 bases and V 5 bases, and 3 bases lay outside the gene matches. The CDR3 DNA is TGTGCCAGCAGCCCGGGGACAGGGGAGACCCAGTACTTC. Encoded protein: CASSPGTGETQYF.

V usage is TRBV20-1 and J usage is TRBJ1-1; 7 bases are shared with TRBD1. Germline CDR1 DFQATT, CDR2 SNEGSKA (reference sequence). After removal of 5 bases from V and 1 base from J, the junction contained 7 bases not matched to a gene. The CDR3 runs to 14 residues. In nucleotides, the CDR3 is TGCAGTGCTCAGAGACAGGGACCGAACACTGAAGCTTTCTTT. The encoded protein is CSAQRQGPNTEAFF.

The CDR3: CASSRRAQRPMNTEAFF. In DNA, the CDR3 is TGTGCCAGCTCCCGACGGGCGCAGCGACCGATGAACACTGAAGCTTTCTTT. The J gene is TRBJ1-1, the V gene TRBV27; D is undetermined. Germline lookup yields CDR1 MNHEY and CDR2 SMNVEV (reference sequence). The CDR3 runs to 17 residues. Trimming took off 8 bases at V and 0 bases at J, with 22 bases between the two ends.

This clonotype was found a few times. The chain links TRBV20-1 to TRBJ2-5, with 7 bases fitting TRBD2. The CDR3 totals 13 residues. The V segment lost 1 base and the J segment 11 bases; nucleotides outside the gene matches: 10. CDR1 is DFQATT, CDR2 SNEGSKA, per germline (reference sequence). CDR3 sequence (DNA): TGCAGTGCTAGAGCACGGGGGGTCGGCGCGCAGTACTTC. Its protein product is CSARARGVGAQYF.

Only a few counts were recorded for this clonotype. The DNA of the CDR3 is TGTGCCAGCACTGGGACAGGGCTTGGAAAACTGTTTTTT. Its protein is CASTGTGLGKLFF. V gene TRBV2 combines with J gene TRBJ1-4; 9 nucleotides agree with TRBD1. Germline trimming cut 7 bases from V and 10 bases from J; bases unmatched to any gene: 7. Germline CDR1 reads SNHLY; CDR2 reads FYNNEI. This CDR3 comprises 13 residues. Full variable domain (outside the CDR3, taken from reference TRBV2 and TRBJ1-4): EPEVTQTPSHQVTQMGQEVILRCVPISNHLYFYWYRQILGQKVEFLVSFYNNEISEKSEIFDDQFSVERPDGSNFTLKIRSTKLEDSAMYFCASTGTGLGKLFFGSGTQLSVL.

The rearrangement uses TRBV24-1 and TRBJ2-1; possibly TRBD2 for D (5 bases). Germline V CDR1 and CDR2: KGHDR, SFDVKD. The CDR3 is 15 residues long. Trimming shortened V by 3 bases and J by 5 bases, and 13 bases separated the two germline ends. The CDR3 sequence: CATSDPGTLNNEQFF. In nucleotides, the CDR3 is TGTGCCACCAGTGATCCGGGAACGTTAAACAATGAGCAGTTCTTC.

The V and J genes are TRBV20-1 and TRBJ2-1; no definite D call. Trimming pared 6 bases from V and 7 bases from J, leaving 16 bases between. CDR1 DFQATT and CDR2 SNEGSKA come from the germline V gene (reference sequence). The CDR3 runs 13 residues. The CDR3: CSASPATGNEQFF. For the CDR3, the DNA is TGCAGTGCATCCCCTGCCACCGGGAATGAGCAGTTCTTC.

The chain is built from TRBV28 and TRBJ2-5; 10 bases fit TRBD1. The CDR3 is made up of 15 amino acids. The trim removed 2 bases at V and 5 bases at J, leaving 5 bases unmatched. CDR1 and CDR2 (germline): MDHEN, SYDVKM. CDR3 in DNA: TGTGCCAGCAGTTTACCCGACAGGGGGCGGGAGACCCAGTACTTC. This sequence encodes CASSLPDRGRETQYF.

The CDR3 nucleotides are TGTGCCAGCAGCCTGGGATTTAGCGGGGCGGGAGAGCAGTTCTTC. Protein product: CASSLGFSGAGEQFF. The V and J genes are TRBV3-1 and TRBJ2-1; the match to TRBD2 covers 8 bases. V lost 4 bases and J lost 10; bases outside the gene matches: 12. Germline assignment: CDR1 LGHDT and CDR2 YNNKEL (reference sequence). CDR3 length: 15 amino acids.

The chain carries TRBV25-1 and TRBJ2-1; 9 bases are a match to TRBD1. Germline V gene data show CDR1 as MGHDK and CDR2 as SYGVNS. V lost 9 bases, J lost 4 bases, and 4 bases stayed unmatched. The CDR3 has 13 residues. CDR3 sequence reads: CASRDRVYNEQFF. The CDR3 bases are TGTGCCAGTAGGGACAGGGTGTACAATGAGCAGTTCTTC.